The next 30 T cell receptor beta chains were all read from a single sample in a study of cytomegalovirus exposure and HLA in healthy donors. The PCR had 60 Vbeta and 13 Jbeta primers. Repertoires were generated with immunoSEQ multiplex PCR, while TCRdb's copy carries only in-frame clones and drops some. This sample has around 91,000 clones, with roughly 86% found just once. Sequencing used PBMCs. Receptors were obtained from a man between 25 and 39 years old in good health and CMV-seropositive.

The CDR3 region is CASSSPGTGVSEKLFF. The CDR3 DNA follows: TGTGCCAGCAGTTCCCCCGGGACAGGGGTTAGTGAAAAACTGTTTTTT. The chain combines TRBV28 with TRBJ1-4; 10 bases are shared with TRBD1. Germline V gene data show CDR1 as MDHEN and CDR2 as SYDVKM. The CDR3 has 16 residues. V was pared by 4 bases and J by 7 bases, with 9 bases of the junction left unmatched.

The CDR3 DNA is TGTGCCAGCAGCGCAAACTCAGGGGGACGGGAGACCCAGTACTTC. This gives the protein CASSANSGGRETQYF. J is TRBJ2-5 and V is TRBV6-5, with 7 bases matching TRBD1. V was clipped by 6 bases and J by 5 bases; unmatched bases: 12. Looked up from germline, CDR1 is MNHEY and CDR2 is SVGAGI. The CDR3 runs to 15 residues.

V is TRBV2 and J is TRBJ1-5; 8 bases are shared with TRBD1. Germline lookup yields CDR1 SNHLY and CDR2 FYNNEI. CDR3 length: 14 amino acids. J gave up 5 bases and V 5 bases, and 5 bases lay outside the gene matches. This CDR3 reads CASSWTGRDQPQHF. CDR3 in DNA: TGTGCCAGCAGTTGGACAGGGCGAGATCAGCCCCAGCATTTT.

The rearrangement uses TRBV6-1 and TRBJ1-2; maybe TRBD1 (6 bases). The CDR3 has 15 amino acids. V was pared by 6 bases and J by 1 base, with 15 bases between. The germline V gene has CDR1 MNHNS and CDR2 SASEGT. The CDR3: CASRAAGGGNYGYTF. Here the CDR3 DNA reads TGTGCCAGCAGGGCCGCGGGGGGCGGTAACTATGGCTACACCTTC.

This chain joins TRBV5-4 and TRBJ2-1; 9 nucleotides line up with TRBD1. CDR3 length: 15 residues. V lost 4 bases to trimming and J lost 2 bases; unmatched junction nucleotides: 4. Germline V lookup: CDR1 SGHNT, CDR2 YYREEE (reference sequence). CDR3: CASSHRDRAYNEQFF. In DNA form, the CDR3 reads TGTGCCAGCAGCCACCGGGACAGGGCCTACAATGAGCAGTTCTTC.

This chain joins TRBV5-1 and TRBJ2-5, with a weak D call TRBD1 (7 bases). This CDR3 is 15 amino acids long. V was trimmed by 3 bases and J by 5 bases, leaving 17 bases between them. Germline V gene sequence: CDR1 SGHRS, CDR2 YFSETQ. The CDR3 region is CASSSGQPGGETQYF. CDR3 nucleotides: TGCGCCAGCAGCTCGGGACAGCCTGGGGGGGAGACCCAGTACTTC.

CDR3 nucleotides: TGTGCCAGCAGTTTACGAGGGATCGAGCAGTTCTTC. As protein: CASSLRGIEQFF. This chain connects TRBV27 to TRBJ2-1, with a weak D call TRBD2 (5 bases). V shed 2 bases and J shed 10 bases, with 9 bases lying between them. The CDR3 runs to 12 residues. CDR1 MNHEY and CDR2 SMNVEV come from the germline V gene (reference sequence).

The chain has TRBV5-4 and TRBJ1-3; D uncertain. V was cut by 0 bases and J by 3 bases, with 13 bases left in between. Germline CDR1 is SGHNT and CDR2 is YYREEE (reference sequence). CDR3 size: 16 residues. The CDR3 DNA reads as TGTGCCAGCAGCTTGGATCAGAGGTCAAGTGGAAACACCATATATTTT. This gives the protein CASSLDQRSSGNTIYF.

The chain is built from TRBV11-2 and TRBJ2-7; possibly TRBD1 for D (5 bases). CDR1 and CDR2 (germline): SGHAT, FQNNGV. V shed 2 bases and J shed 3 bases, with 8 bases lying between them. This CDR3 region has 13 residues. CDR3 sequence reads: CASSLQGLYEQYF. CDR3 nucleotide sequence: TGTGCCAGCAGCTTACAGGGCCTCTACGAGCAGTACTTC.

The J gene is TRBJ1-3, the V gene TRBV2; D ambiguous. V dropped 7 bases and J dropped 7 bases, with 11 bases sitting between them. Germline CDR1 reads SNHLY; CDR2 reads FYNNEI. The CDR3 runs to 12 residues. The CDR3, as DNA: TGTGCCAGCACTGGACTTGGTAACACCATATATTTT. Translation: CASTGLGNTIYF. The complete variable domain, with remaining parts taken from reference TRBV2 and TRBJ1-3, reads EPEVTQTPSHQVTQMGQEVILRCVPISNHLYFYWYRQILGQKVEFLVSFYNNEISEKSEIFDDQFSVERPDGSNFTLKIRSTKLEDSAMYFCASTGLGNTIYFGEGSWLTVV.

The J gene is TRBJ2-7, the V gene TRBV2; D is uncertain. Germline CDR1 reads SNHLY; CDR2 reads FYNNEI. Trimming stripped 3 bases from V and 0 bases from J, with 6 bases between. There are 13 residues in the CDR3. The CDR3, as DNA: TGTGCCAGCAGTGACCAGGCCTCCTACGAGCAGTACTTC. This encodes CASSDQASYEQYF. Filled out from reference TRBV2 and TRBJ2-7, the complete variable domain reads EPEVTQTPSHQVTQMGQEVILRCVPISNHLYFYWYRQILGQKVEFLVSFYNNEISEKSEIFDDQFSVERPDGSNFTLKIRSTKLEDSAMYFCASSDQASYEQYFGPGTRLTVT.

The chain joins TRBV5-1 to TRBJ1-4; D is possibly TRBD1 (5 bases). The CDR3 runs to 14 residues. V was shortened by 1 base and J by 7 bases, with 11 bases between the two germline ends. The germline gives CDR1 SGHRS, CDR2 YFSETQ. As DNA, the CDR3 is TGCGCCAGCAGCTTGTCCTGGGGCAGTGAAAAACTGTTTTTT. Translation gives CASSLSWGSEKLFF.

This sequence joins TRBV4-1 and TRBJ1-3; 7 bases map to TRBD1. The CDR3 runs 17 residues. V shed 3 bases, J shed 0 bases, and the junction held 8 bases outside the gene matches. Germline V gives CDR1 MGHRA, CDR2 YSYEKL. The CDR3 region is CASSHQVQGSSGNTIYF. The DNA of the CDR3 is TGCGCCAGCAGCCACCAAGTACAGGGGAGCTCTGGAAACACCATATATTTT.

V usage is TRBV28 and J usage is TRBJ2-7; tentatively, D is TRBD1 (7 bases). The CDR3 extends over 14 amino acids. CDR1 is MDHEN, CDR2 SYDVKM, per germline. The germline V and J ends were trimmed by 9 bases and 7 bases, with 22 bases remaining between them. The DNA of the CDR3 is TGTGCCAGTCGCGGGGACAGCCTCTCGCGGGAGCAGTACTTC. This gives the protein CASRGDSLSREQYF.

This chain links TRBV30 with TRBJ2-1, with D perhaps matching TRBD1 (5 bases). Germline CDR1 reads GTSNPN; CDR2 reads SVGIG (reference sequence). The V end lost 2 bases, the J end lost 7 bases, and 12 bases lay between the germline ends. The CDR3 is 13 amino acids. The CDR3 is CAWSPQGWNEQFF. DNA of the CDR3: TGTGCCTGGAGTCCCCAGGGTTGGAATGAGCAGTTCTTC.

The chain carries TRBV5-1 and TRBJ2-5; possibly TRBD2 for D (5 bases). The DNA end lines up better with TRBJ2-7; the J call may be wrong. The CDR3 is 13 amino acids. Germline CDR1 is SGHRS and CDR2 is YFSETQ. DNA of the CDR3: TGCGCCAGCAGCTTGGACGGGGACTACGAGCAGTACTTC. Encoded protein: CASSLDGDYEQYF.

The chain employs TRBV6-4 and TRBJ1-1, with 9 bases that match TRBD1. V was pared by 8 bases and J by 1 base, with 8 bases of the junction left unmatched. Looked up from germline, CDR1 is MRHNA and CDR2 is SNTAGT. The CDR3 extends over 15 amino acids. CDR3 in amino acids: CASSPGQGRNTEAFF. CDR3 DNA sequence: TGTGCCAGCTCGCCGGGACAGGGCCGGAACACTGAAGCTTTCTTT.

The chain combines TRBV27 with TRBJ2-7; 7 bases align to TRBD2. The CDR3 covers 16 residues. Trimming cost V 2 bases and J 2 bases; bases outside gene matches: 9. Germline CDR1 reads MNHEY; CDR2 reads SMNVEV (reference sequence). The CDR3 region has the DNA TGTGCCAGCAGTTTACCTGGCTCTAGCGGAACCTACGAGCAGTACTTC. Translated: CASSLPGSSGTYEQYF.

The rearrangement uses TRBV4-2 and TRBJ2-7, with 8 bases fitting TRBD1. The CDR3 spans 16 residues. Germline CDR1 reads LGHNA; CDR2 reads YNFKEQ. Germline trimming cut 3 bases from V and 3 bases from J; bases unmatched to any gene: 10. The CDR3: CASSQLRTGNLYEQYF. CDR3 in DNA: TGTGCCAGCAGCCAGTTGCGGACAGGGAATCTCTACGAGCAGTACTTC.

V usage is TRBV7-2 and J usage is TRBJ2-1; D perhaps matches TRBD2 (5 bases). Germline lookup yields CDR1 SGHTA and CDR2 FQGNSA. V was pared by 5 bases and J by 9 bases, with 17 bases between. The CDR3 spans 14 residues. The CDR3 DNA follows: TGTGCCAGCAGCCTTGGACCCGGGGATACTGAGCAGTTCTTC. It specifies CASSLGPGDTEQFF.

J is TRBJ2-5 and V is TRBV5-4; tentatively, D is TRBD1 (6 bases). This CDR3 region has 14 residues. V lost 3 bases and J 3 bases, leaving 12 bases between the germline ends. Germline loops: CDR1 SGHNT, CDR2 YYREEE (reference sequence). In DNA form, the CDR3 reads TGTGCCAGCAGCTCGCCCAAGGGGGAAGAGACCCAGTACTTC. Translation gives CASSSPKGEETQYF.

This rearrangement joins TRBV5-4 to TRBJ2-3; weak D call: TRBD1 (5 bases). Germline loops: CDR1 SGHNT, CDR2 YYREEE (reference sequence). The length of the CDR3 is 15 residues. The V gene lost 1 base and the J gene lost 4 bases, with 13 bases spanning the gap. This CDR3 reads CASSLKGIFPDTQYF. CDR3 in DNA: TGTGCCAGCAGCTTGAAGGGGATTTTCCCAGATACGCAGTATTTT.

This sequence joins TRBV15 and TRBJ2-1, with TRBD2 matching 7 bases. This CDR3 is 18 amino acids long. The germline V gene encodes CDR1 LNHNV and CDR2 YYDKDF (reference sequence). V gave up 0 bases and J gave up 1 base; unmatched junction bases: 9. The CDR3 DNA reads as TGTGCCACCAGCAGAGATCTAGCGGTTATGAGTTCCTACAATGAGCAGTTCTTC. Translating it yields CATSRDLAVMSSYNEQFF.

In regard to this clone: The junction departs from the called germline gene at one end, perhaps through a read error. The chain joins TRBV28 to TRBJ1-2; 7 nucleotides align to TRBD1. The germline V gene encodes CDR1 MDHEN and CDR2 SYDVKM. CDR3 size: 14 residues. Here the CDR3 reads CASGLGQYNYGYTF. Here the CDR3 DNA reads TGTGCCAGCGGTTTGGGACAGTATAACTATGGCTACACCTTC.

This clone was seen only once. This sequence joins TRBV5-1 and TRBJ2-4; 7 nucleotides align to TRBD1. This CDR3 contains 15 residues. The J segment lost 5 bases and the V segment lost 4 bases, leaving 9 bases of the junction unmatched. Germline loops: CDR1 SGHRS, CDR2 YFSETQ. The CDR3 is CASSLTPGTENIQYF. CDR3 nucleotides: TGCGCCAGCAGCCTAACTCCCGGGACAGAAAACATTCAGTACTTC.

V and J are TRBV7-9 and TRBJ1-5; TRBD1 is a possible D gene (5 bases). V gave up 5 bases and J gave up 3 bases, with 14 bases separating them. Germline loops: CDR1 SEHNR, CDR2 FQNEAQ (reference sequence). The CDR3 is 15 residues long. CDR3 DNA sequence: TGTGCCAGCAGCGACGCTAGGGGTTCCAATCAGCCCCAGCATTTT. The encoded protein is CASSDARGSNQPQHF.

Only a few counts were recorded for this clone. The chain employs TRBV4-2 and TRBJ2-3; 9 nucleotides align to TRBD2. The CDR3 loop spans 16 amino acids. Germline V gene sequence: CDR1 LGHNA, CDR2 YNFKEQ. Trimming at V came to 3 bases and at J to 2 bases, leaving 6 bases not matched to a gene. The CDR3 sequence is CASSQLAGSITDTQYF. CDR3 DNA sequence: TGTGCCAGCAGCCAGCTAGCGGGGAGTATCACAGATACGCAGTATTTT.

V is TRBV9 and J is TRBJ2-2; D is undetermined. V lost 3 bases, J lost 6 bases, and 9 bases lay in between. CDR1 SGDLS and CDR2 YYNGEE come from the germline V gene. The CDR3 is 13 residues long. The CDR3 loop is CASSAVVSGELFF. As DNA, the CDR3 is TGTGCCAGCAGCGCAGTGGTTTCCGGGGAGCTGTTTTTT.

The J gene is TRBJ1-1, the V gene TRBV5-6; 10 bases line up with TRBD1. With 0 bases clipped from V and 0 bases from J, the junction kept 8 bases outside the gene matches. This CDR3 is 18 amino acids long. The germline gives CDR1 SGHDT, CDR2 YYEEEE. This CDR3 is CASSLEGTGATMNTEAFF. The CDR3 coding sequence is TGTGCCAGCAGCTTGGAGGGGACAGGGGCTACGATGAACACTGAAGCTTTCTTT.

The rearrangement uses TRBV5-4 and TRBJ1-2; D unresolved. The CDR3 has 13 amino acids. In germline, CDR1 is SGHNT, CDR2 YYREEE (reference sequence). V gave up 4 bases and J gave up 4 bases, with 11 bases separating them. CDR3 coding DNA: TGTGCCAGCAGCCCGCATACAGCCTATGGCTACACCTTC. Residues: CASSPHTAYGYTF.